Detailed here is one T cell receptor beta chain. Profiling relied on immunoSEQ multiplex PCR, and the TCRdb table lists in-frame clones only, not all of them. This sample has 80,000 to 90,000 clones, with just under 95% found just once. From germline, CDR1 is LNHDA and CDR2 SQIVND (reference sequence). V gave up 5 bases and J gave up 5 bases, with 9 bases separating them. CDR3 size: 12 residues. These data come from a study of technical replicates of blood from several donors. The chain has TRBV19 and TRBJ1-2; D perhaps matches TRBD1 (6 bases). Sequences were obtained from T cells isolated from PBMCs. This sequence was found in a human donor in good health. This CDR3 is CASSQQGYGYTF. CDR3 sequence (DNA): TGTGCCAGTAGTCAACAGGGTTATGGCTACACCTTC.